The entry below gives a single T cell receptor (beta chain) sequence along with its context. V lost 4 bases, J lost 6 bases, and 15 bases lay in between. Germline CDR1 MGHRA, CDR2 YSYEKL. There are 14 residues in the CDR3. The donors formed part of the roughly 120-subject validation cohort, distinct from the approximately 640-subject first cohort. The sample belongs to a study of cytomegalovirus exposure and HLA in healthy donors. The method was immunoSEQ multiplex PCR; TCRdb's version includes in-frame clones alone and lacks a portion of them. The sample records 250,000 or so clones, 90% being singletons.

The clonotype originates from a woman under 30 in good health and CMV-seronegative. V usage is TRBV4-1 and J usage is TRBJ1-2; no clear D gene. Sequencing was done on a sample of PBMCs. DNA for the CDR3: TGCGCCAGCAGCCTATCCGCGCCTTTAGATGGCTACACCTTC. This sequence encodes CASSLSAPLDGYTF.